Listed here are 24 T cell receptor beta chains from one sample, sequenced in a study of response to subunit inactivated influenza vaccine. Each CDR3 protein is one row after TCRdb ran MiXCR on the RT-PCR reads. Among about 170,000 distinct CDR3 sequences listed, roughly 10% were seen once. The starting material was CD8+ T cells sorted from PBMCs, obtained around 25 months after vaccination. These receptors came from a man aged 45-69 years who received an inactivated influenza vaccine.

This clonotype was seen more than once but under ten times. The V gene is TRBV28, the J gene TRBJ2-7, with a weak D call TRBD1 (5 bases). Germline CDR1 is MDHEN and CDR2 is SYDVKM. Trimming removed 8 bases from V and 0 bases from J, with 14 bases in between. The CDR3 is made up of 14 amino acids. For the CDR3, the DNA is TGTGCCAGCTGTCCGACAGTCAGCTCCTACGAGCAGTACTTC. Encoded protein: CASCPTVSSYEQYF.

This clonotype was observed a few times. CDR3 bases: TGTGCCAGCAGCTTACTACAGGTGGACGATAATCTCAATGAGCAGTTCTTC. Encoded protein: CASSLLQVDDNLNEQFF. The chain carries TRBV7-9 and TRBJ2-1; TRBD1 might be the D (5 bases). The CDR3 sequence is 17 residues long. V was clipped by 2 bases and J by 6 bases, with 20 bases between them. Germline lookup yields CDR1 SEHNR and CDR2 FQNEAQ (reference sequence).

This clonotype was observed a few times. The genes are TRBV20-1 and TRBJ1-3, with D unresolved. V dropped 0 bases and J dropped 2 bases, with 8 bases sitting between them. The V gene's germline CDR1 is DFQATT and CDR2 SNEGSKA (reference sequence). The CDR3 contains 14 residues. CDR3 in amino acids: CSAREYTTGNTIYF. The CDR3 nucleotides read TGCAGTGCTAGAGAGTATACGACTGGAAACACCATATATTTT.

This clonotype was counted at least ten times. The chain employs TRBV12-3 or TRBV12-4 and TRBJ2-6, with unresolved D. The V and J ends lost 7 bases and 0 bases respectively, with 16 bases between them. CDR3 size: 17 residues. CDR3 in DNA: TGTGCCAGCATCTTTCCGGACGTAAGCTCTGGGGCCAACGTCCTGACTTTC. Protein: CASIFPDVSSGANVLTF.

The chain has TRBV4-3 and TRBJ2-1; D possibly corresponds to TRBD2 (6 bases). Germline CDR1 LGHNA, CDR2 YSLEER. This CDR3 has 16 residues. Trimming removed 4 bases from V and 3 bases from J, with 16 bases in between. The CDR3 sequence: CASSPDFAGNYNEQFF. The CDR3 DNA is TGCGCCAGCAGCCCCGATTTTGCGGGGAACTACAATGAGCAGTTCTTC.

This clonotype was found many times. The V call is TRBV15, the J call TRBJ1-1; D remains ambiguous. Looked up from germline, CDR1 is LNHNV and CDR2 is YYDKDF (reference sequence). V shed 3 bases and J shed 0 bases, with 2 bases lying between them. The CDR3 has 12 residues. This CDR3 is CATSSMNTEAFF. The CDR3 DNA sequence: TGTGCCACCAGCAGTATGAACACTGAAGCTTTCTTT.

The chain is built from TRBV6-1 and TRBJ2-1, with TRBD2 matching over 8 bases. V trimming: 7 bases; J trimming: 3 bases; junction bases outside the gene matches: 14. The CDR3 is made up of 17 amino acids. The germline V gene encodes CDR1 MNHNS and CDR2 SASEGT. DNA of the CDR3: TGTGCCAGCAAGGGCACCGCCAGCGGGAGCCTCTACAATGAGCAGTTCTTC. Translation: CASKGTASGSLYNEQFF.

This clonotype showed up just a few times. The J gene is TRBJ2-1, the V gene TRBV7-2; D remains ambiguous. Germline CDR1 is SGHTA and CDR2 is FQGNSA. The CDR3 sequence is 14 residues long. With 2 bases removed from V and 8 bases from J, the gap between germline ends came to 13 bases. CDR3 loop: CASSLSGVLDEQFF. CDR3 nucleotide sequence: TGTGCCAGCAGCTTATCTGGGGTATTGGATGAGCAGTTCTTC.

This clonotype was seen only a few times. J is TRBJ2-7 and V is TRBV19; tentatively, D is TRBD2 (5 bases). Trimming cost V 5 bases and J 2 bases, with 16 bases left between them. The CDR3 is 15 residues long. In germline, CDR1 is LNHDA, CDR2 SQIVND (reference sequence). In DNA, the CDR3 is TGTGCCAGTAGTTTTGGACTGAGGCCTACCTACGAGCAGTACTTC. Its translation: CASSFGLRPTYEQYF. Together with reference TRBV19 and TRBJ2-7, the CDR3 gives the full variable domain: DGGITQSPKYLFRKEGQNVTLSCEQNLNHDAMYWYRQDPGQGLRLIYYSQIVNDFQKGDIAEGYSVSREKKESFPLTVTSAQKNPTAFYLCASSFGLRPTYEQYFGPGTRLTVT.

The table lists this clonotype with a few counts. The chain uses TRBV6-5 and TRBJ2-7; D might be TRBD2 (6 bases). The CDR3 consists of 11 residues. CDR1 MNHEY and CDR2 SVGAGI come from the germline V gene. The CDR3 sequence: CRPWGVHEQYF. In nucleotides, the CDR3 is TGTCGGCCCTGGGGGGTCCACGAGCAGTACTTC.

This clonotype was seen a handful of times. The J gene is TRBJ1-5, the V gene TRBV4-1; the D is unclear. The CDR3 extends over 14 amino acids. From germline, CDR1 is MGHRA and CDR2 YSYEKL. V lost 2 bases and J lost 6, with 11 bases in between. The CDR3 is CASSQPTGRQPQHF. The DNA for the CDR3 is TGCGCCAGCAGCCAACCCACCGGGCGTCAGCCCCAGCATTTT.

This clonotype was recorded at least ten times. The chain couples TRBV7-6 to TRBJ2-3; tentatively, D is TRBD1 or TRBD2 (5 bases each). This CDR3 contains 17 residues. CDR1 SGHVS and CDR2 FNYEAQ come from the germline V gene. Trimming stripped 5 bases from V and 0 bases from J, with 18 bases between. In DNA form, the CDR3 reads TGTGCCAGCAGCCACGACTCCGGGACGTCGAGCACAGATACGCAGTATTTT. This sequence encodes CASSHDSGTSSTDTQYF.

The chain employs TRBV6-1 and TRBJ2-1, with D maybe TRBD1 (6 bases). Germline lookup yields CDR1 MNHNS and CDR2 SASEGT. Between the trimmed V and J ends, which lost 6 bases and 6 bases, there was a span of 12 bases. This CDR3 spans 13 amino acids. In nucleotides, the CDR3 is TGTGCCAGCAGGCTACGAGGGGGCAATGAGCAGTTCTTC. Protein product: CASRLRGGNEQFF.

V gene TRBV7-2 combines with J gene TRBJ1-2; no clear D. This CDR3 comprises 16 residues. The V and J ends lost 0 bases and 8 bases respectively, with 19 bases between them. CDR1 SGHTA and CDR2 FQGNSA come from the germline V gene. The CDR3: CASSLAPGSFFGGYTF. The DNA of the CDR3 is TGTGCCAGCAGCTTAGCTCCGGGCTCCTTCTTCGGCGGCTACACCTTC. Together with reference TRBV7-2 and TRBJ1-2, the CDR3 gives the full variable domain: GAGVSQSPSNKVTEKGKDVELRCDPISGHTALYWYRQSLGQGLEFLIYFQGNSAPDKSGLPSDRFSAERTGGSVSTLTIQRTQQEDSAVYLCASSLAPGSFFGGYTFGSGTRLTVV.

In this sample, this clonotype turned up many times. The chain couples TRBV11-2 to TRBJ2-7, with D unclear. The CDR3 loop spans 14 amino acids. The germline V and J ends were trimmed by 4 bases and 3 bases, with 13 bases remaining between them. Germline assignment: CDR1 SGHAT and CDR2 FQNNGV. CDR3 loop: CASSSMGGFYEQYF. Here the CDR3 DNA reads TGTGCCAGCAGCTCAATGGGCGGATTCTACGAGCAGTACTTC. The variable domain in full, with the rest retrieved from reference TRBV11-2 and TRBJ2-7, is EAGVAQSPRYKIIEKRQSVAFWCNPISGHATLYWYQQILGQGPKLLIQFQNNGVVDDSQLPKDRFSAERLKGVDSTLKIQPAKLEDSAVYLCASSSMGGFYEQYFGPGTRLTVT.

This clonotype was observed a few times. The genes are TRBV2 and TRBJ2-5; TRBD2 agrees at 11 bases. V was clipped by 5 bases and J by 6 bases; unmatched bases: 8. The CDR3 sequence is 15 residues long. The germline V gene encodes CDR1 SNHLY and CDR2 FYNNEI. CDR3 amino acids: CASSSPGLAAKTQYF. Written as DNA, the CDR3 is TGTGCCAGCAGTTCTCCGGGACTAGCGGCAAAGACCCAGTACTTC.

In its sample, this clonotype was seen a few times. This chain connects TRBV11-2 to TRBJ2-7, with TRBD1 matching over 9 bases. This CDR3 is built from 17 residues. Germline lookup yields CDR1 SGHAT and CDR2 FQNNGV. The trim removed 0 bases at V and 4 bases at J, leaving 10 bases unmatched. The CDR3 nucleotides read TGTGCCAGCAGCTTAGAATTTTTGTCCGGGACAGGGTACGAGCAGTACTTC. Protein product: CASSLEFLSGTGYEQYF.

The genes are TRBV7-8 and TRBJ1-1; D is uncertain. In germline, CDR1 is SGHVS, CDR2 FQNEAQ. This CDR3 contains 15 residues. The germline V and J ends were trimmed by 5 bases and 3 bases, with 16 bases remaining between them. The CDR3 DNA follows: TGTGCCAGCAGCCCCACCGGGGAAAGGGACACTGAAGCTTTCTTT. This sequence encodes CASSPTGERDTEAFF. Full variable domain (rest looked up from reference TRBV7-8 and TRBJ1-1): GAGVSQSPRYKVAKRGQDVALRCDPISGHVSLFWYQQALGQGPEFLTYFQNEAQLDKSGLPSDRFFAERPEGSVSTLKIQRTQQEDSAVYLCASSPTGERDTEAFFGQGTRLTVV.

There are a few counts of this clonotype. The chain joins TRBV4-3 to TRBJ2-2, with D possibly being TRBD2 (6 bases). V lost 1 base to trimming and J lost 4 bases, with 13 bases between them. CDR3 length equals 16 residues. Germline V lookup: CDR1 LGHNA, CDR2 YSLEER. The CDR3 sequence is CASSQGWGVGTGELFF. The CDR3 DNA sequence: TGCGCCAGCAGCCAAGGGTGGGGGGTAGGCACCGGGGAGCTGTTTTTT.

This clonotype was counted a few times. Here the CDR3 reads CASSQGAGEGLFF. CDR3 nucleotides: TGTGCCAGCAGCCAAGGGGCTGGCGAAGGACTGTTTTTT. This chain joins TRBV14 and TRBJ1-4; D is undetermined. This CDR3 is built from 13 residues. Germline V gene lookup returns CDR1 SGHDN and CDR2 FVKESK. V was cut by 1 base and J by 13 bases, with 13 bases left in between.

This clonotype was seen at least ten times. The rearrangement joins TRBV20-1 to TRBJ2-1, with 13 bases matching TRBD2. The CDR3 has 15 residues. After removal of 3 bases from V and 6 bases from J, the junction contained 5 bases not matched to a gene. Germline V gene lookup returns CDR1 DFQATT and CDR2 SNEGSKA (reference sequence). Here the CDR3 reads CSASQTSGGPNEQFF. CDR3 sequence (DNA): TGCAGTGCTAGCCAGACTAGCGGGGGGCCCAATGAGCAGTTCTTC.

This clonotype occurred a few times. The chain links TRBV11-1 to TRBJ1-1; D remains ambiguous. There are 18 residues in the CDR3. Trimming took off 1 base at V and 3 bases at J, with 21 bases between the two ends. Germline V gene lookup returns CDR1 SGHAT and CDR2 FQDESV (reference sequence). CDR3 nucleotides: TGTGCCAGCAGCTTAGACGGCGGATCCGGAAGGTTGGACACTGAAGCTTTCTTT. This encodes CASSLDGGSGRLDTEAFF.

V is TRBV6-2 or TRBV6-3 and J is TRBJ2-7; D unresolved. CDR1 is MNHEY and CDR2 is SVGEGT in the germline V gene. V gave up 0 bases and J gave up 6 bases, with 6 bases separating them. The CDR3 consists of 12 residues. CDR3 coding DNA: TGTGCCAGCAGTTACTCGAGCTTCGAGCAGTACTTC. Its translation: CASSYSSFEQYF.

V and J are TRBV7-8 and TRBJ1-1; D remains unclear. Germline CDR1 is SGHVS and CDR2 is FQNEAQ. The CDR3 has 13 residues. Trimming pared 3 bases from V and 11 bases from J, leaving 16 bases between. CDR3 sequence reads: CASSLDPPMGAFF. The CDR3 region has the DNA TGTGCCAGCAGCTTGGATCCTCCTATGGGTGCTTTCTTT. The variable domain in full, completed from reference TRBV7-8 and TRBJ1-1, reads GAGVSQSPRYKVAKRGQDVALRCDPISGHVSLFWYQQALGQGPEFLTYFQNEAQLDKSGLPSDRFFAERPEGSVSTLKIQRTQQEDSAVYLCASSLDPPMGAFFGQGTRLTVV.